The 14 T cell receptor beta chains reported below all come from one sample, sequenced in a study of T cell repertoires in cytomegalovirus infection. In TCRdb, the reads were re-called with MiXCR into one record per CDR3 protein. The table has about 130,000 distinct CDR3 sequences, less than 9.5% seen once. Sequences were obtained from PBMCs. The origin of the receptors is a human donor in good health (CMV status not recorded). Some clones in this sample may be carry-over from other donors' samples.

This clonotype was found many times. The chain is built from TRBV7-9 and TRBJ2-3, with D unresolved. Germline CDR1 and CDR2: SEHNR and FQNEAQ (reference sequence). V shed 3 bases and J shed 0 bases, with 7 bases lying between them. The CDR3 contains 14 residues. Here the CDR3 DNA reads TGTGCCAGCAGCTTCCAGGCTAGCACAGATACGCAGTATTTT. Translation: CASSFQASTDTQYF.

J is TRBJ2-5 and V is TRBV2, with 12 bases fitting TRBD2. With V trimmed by 3 bases and J by 5 bases, 4 bases remained unmatched. Germline CDR1 is SNHLY and CDR2 is FYNNEI. The CDR3 totals 15 residues. CDR3 DNA sequence: TGTGCCAGCAGTGACCCTAGCGGGGGGGCCGAGACCCAGTACTTC. Protein sequence: CASSDPSGGAETQYF.

This clonotype was found many times. The V call is TRBV19, the J call TRBJ2-2; D gene unclear. V was clipped by 2 bases and J by 0 bases, with 4 bases between them. CDR3 length: 14 residues. Germline V gene data show CDR1 as LNHDA and CDR2 as SQIVND (reference sequence). In DNA, the CDR3 is TGTGCCAGTAGTATATTTCCGAACACCGGGGAGCTGTTTTTT. Residues: CASSIFPNTGELFF.

This clonotype was seen ten or more times. This chain connects TRBV3-1 to TRBJ2-1; D uncertain. CDR1 LGHDT and CDR2 YNNKEL come from the germline V gene (reference sequence). Trimming left V 2 bases short and J 2 bases short, with 13 bases between. The CDR3 runs 16 residues. Here the CDR3 reads CASSQSPLLPYNEQFF. For the CDR3, the DNA is TGTGCCAGCAGCCAATCACCTCTGTTGCCCTACAATGAGCAGTTCTTC.

This clonotype was detected ten times or more. V and J are TRBV7-2 and TRBJ2-3; the match to TRBD2 covers 8 bases. V gave up 5 bases and J gave up 8 bases; unmatched junction bases: 6. Germline V gives CDR1 SGHTA, CDR2 FQGNSA. The CDR3 is 13 amino acids. In DNA, the CDR3 is TGTGCCAGCAGCCGCCGCCTAGCGGGTACGCAGTATTTT. Translated: CASSRRLAGTQYF.

This clonotype was seen more than once but under ten times. V is TRBV5-1 and J is TRBJ1-2; the match to TRBD1 covers 8 bases. V shed 0 bases, J shed 4 bases, and the junction held 8 bases outside the gene matches. Germline V gene sequence: CDR1 SGHRS, CDR2 YFSETQ. The CDR3 has 16 residues. CDR3: CASSLAPGQAFYGYTF. The CDR3 coding sequence is TGCGCCAGCAGCTTGGCCCCGGGACAGGCCTTCTATGGCTACACCTTC.

J is TRBJ2-7 and V is TRBV29-1, with D tentatively TRBD1 (6 bases). Looked up from germline, CDR1 is SQVTM and CDR2 is ANQGSEA. The length of the CDR3 is 13 residues. V shed 3 bases and J shed 5 bases, with 14 bases lying between them. In DNA, the CDR3 is TGCAGCGTTGATCTGGGGGCGAGGGACGAGCAGTACTTC. Amino acid sequence: CSVDLGARDEQYF.

The V call is TRBV20-1, the J call TRBJ1-2; perhaps TRBD1 as D (6 bases). Trimming left V 3 bases short and J 3 bases short, with 14 bases between. The CDR3 is 14 amino acids. CDR1 and CDR2 from the germline V gene are DFQATT and SNEGSKA (reference sequence). The CDR3 here is CSARVTGSYYGYTF. The CDR3 DNA is TGCAGTGCTAGGGTAACAGGGAGCTACTATGGCTACACCTTC.

This clonotype was recorded many times. The chain employs TRBV5-4 and TRBJ2-5, with TRBD1 identical over 8 bases. This CDR3 has 15 amino acids. Germline CDR1 is SGHNT and CDR2 is YYREEE (reference sequence). V gave up 3 bases and J gave up 3 bases; unmatched junction bases: 7. CDR3 loop: CASSSDSTGEETQYF. In DNA, the CDR3 is TGTGCCAGCAGCTCGGACTCGACAGGGGAAGAGACCCAGTACTTC.

This clonotype turned up a few times. The V gene is TRBV20-1, the J gene TRBJ1-1; 11 positions match TRBD1. J lost 3 bases, V lost 3 bases, and 3 bases had no gene match. Germline lookup yields CDR1 DFQATT and CDR2 SNEGSKA (reference sequence). The CDR3 contains 14 residues. CDR3 sequence reads: CSASEDRGHTEAFF. CDR3 in DNA: TGCAGTGCTAGTGAGGACAGGGGGCACACTGAAGCTTTCTTT.

In its sample, this clonotype was seen many times. This chain uses TRBV25-1 with TRBJ2-5, with D perhaps TRBD2 (6 bases). The germline V gene encodes CDR1 MGHDK and CDR2 SYGVNS. V lost 1 base, J lost 5 bases, and 17 bases lay in between. The CDR3 contains 16 residues. CDR3 residues: CASSESPTRRVETQYF. In nucleotides, the CDR3 is TGTGCCAGCAGTGAATCCCCGACTAGGCGGGTGGAGACCCAGTACTTC.

This clonotype was detected ten times or more. This sequence joins TRBV2 and TRBJ1-2, with TRBD1 matching over 11 bases. Germline V gene data show CDR1 as SNHLY and CDR2 as FYNNEI. With V trimmed by 8 bases and J by 7 bases, 15 bases remained unmatched. This CDR3 is 16 amino acids long. The CDR3 coding sequence is TGTGCCAGCCACCGGGACAGGGGGGCGAAGGGGGCTGGCTACACCTTC. Its translation is CASHRDRGAKGAGYTF.

The table lists this clonotype with a few counts. This chain uses TRBV6-6 with TRBJ2-7; TRBD1 might be the D (5 bases). The CDR3 has 12 amino acids. Trimming took 5 bases from V and 7 from J, leaving 12 bases between them. The germline CDR1 and CDR2 sequences are MNHNY and SVGAGI (reference sequence). The CDR3 coding sequence is TGTGCCAGCAGTCCTGCGACAGTAGAGCAGTACTTC. Amino acid sequence: CASSPATVEQYF.

This clonotype occurred many times. The chain couples TRBV28 to TRBJ2-7, with D hard to call. Germline loops: CDR1 MDHEN, CDR2 SYDVKM. The CDR3 is 14 amino acids. Trimming shortened V by 4 bases and J by 1 base, and 11 bases separated the two germline ends. The CDR3 nucleotides read TGTGCCAGCAGTTCTCGGACCACGTCCTACGAGCAGTACTTC. This translates into CASSSRTTSYEQYF. Complete variable domain (other parts from reference TRBV28 and TRBJ2-7): DVKVTQSSRYLVKRTGEKVFLECVQDMDHENMFWYRQDPGLGLRLIYFSYDVKMKEKGDIPEGYSVSREKKERFSLILESASTNQTSMYLCASSSRTTSYEQYFGPGTRLTVT.